This TCR beta chain was retrieved from a study of cytomegalovirus exposure and HLA in healthy donors. Regarding this clone: The antigen remains unidentified.

The V and J ends lost 7 bases and 4 bases respectively, with 19 bases between them. The CDR3 sequence is 15 residues long. From germline, CDR1 is SGHVS and CDR2 FNYEAQ. The data were produced by immunoSEQ multiplex PCR, yet TCRdb's version contains in-frame clones alone and is incomplete. The sample lists some 140,000 clones, roughly four fifths occurring once. Study-level results: Within the 120 or so validation repertoires, first-cohort TCR clusters tended to co-occur, according to a later analysis. The listing of 150 to 200 TCR beta chains classed them as cytomegalovirus-associated. While the bulk of TCR sequences proved rare, some public TCRs turned up in many donors.

Sequenced sample: PBMCs. The source of this sequence is a man aged 25-45 years in good health and CMV-seropositive. The gene calls are TRBV7-6 and TRBJ2-5; the D gene is possibly TRBD2 (6 bases). The chain's CDR3 is CASNGGRSGRETQYF. DNA for the CDR3: TGTGCCAGCAACGGAGGGAGGAGTGGTCGAGAGACCCAGTACTTC.